This T cell receptor (beta chain) was profiled in a study of spatial heterogeneity in lung cancer. Whole-study context: Unique TCR and UMI combinations averaged more than ten appearances each in raw reads. Study-wide points: More often at tumor resection than at routine follow-up, ubiquitous expanded tumor TCRs were detected in the blood.

Time point given: sample taken at primary tumor resection. The sequenced material consisted of unsorted whole RNA from tumor, nontumor lung or frozen PBMC. The donors were fewer than 80 patients with non-small cell lung cancer that was early-stage and untreated. By frequency in the sample, this clonotype is medium-sized. Its antigen remains unknown. The presence of a unique molecular identifier marked each TCR cDNA molecule. TCRdb processed the 5' RACE reads anew with MiXCR; each CDR3 protein has one entry. The sample has about 10,000 distinct CDR3 sequences, roughly 5.1% seen once; the top ten hold more than 20%. The V gene's germline CDR1 is MNHEY and CDR2 SVGEGT. The CDR3 is 14 residues long. Trimming took 2 bases from V and 1 from J, leaving 9 bases between them.

The TCR sequence derives from a male donor with early-stage non-small cell lung cancer. The chain couples TRBV6-2 or TRBV6-3 to TRBJ2-7; tentative D call: TRBD2 (6 bases). The sequenced sample was PBMCs, obtained at surgery. The CDR3 DNA reads TGTGCCAGCAGTTACCATGGAGGGTCCTACGAGCAGTACTTC. Protein product: CASSYHGGSYEQYF.